One TCR beta chain is described in this entry. The specificity of this receptor is unknown. The record has no base qualities; no much larger clone is one base away. These data are taken from a study of vaccination and CD4 T cells after COVID-19 (dated 2022 in TCRdb). Concerning the study at large: Convalescent patients had a positive SARS-CoV-2 result on nasal swab PCR, and of these patients, some ten had mild disease and one had severe disease. The convalescent cohort included six males and four females, with two Hispanic individuals, seven Caucasians, two Asians and one multiracial person. Two doses of either the Pfizer-BioNTech BNT162b2 vaccine (n=8) or the Moderna mRNA-1273 vaccine (n=2) were administered to participants. Post-COVID blood samples were collected from convalescent patients a median of approximately 100 days after diagnosis, with a range of about 35 to 161 days. Post-vaccine blood samples were collected a median of approximately 77 days after the second vaccine dose, ranging from roughly 13 to 250 days. The cultures were stimulated with overlapping spike peptide pools from SARS-CoV-2 and from the common cold coronaviruses HCoV-NL63, HCoV-OC43 and HCoV-229E. Control cultures used a CEFX viral epitope pool as positive control, an HIV-1 Nef peptide pool as negative control, or no peptide. In approximately eleven COVID-19 convalescent patients and a handful of infection-naive healthy vaccine recipients, the spike-specific CD4+ TCR repertoire before mRNA vaccination was compared with the repertoire after mRNA vaccination. Results the study describes overall, beyond this receptor: Of the vaccine-specific clones found in convalescent patients, nearly all (304 of 307) were mono-reactive for SARS-CoV-2 spike instead of being cross-reactive with common cold coronaviruses. The number of convalescent patients in the study was relatively small, and the study did not examine early timepoints following natural infection. Among the post-vaccine SARS-CoV-2-reactive clones in convalescent patients, a median roughly 85% showed up only after vaccination, which suggests vaccine-specific priming. Although the median number of SARS-CoV-2-reactive clonotypes went up from roughly 22 after infection to 35 to 40 after vaccination, the increase was not significant.

The meaning of the sample's treatment or condition label: approximately 9-day PBMC culture with coronavirus spike peptide pools or control peptides (ViraFEST assay). The ViraFEST assay was used in the study, in which antigen-specific T cells were expanded with peptide pools and expanded clonotypes were subsequently identified by TCR sequencing. The positive SARS-CoV-2 PCR tests of the convalescent patients were dated from March to December 2020, before the Alpha, Beta and Delta variants emerged in the United States. About 1.8 million PBMCs per well were cultured in IMDM with roughly 5% human AB serum and about 9.2 IU/ml IL-2, plus 10 ug/ml peptide pools. Half of the culture medium was replaced with fresh IL-2-containing medium on days 3 and 7. CD4+ T cells were isolated after about nine days of culture through negative selection using the EasySep CD4+ T cell isolation kit. Ficoll-Paque Plus gradient centrifugation was used to isolate PBMCs from whole blood, and the isolated PBMCs were then either used fresh or cryopreserved at -140C. Each culture condition was generally run in triplicate wells.

Library prep was done by PCR. DNA from cultured CD4+ T cells underwent TCR sequencing with the Oncomine TCR Beta short-read assay at the Johns Hopkins FTIC core. The QIAamp micro DNA kit was used to extract genomic DNA from the cultured CD4+ T cells. Oncomine TCR Beta libraries made from cultured CD4+ T cells were pooled using unique dual indexes and sequenced on an Illumina iSeq 100. Processing in the source paper ran as follows. Non-productive sequences were removed, and CDR3s not starting with C, not ending with F or W, or shorter than 7 amino acids were discarded. Antigen-specific clonotypes were identified with the MANAFEST web application by comparing peptide-stimulated wells with reference and other culture wells. For a clone to be called positive, the clone needed an FDR below 0.05, an odds ratio above 5, and a productive frequency above 0.1% in at least two of three replicate wells. Clonotypes that were significantly expanded in both SARS-CoV-2 spike wells and at least one common cold coronavirus spike condition were defined as cross-reactive. CDR3 homology was assessed with Levenshtein distances (stringdist) and unrooted phylogenetic trees (ape) in R version 3.6.1. The public reads were reanalyzed by TCRdb: fastp trimming at Q25, MiXCR alignment, in-frame beta chains only. Rows with a matching CDR3 protein are joined into one entry that keeps the most common DNA and genes. The V and J calls and clone size come from TCRdb's table, not from the authors' own analysis. The sample table contains tens of thousands of distinct CDR3 sequences; only one count was recorded for around 48% of them. 4.6% of the sample is in the top ten clones.

From the cysteine up to the phenylalanine, the CDR3 has a length of 13 residues. Left in the record is the CDR3 DNA by itself, 39 bases read in frame from the first base. The trim is 2 bases for V and 5 bases for J, with a gap of 9 bases between the germline ends. The CDR1 and CDR2 encoded by the germline V gene are MGHDK and SYGVNS. The sequencing input was CD4+ T cells from blood, cultured in vitro. The clonotype comes from a human donor who had recovered from COVID-19. The chain is assembled from TRBV25-1 and TRBJ2-5; no D gene is confidently identified. The nucleotide sequence is TGTGCCAGCAGTGAAATCACACTGGAGACCCAGTACTTC. The encoded protein is CASSEITLETQYF.